Listed here is a single T cell receptor beta chain. Unmatched junction bases numbered 9, after V lost 8 bases and J lost 1 base. This CDR3 is 15 amino acids long. The V gene's germline CDR1 is LNHDA and CDR2 SQIVND (reference sequence). Generated by immunoSEQ multiplex PCR, the TCRdb table keeps only in-frame clones and is missing some. The sample consists of about 1 million clones, approximately 68% of them appearing once. These data belong to a study of shared clonotypes between healthy human individuals. This chain links TRBV19 with TRBJ1-1; 8 positions match TRBD1. The specimen was memory CD4+ T cells sorted from blood. Subset indicated: CD45RA-negative fraction. The receptor was derived from a man younger than 30 in good health. CDR3 protein: CASRAGGEWNTEAFF. CDR3 DNA sequence: TGTGCCAGTCGGGCAGGGGGCGAATGGAACACTGAAGCTTTCTTT.